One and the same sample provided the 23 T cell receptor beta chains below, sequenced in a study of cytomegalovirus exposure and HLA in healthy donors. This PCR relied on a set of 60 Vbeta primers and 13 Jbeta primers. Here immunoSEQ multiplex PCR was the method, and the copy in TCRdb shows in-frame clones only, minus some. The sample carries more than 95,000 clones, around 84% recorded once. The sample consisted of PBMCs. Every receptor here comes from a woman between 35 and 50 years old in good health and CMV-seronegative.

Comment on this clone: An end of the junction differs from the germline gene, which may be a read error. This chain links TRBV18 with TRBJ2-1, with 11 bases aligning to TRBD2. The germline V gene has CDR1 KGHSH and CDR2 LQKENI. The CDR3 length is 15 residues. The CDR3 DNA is TGTGCCAGCTCACTAGGGACTAGCGGTTACAATGGGCAGTTCTTC. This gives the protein CASSLGTSGYNGQFF.

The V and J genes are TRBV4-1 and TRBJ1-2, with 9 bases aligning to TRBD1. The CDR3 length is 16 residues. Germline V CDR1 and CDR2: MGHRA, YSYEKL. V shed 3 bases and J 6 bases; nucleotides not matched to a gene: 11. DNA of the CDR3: TGCGCCAGCAGCCACCCCAGGGACAGGGCTCATGATGGCTACACCTTC. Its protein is CASSHPRDRAHDGYTF.

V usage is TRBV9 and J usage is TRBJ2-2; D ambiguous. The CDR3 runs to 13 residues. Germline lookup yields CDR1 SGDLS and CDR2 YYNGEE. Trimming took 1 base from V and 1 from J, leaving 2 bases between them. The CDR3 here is CASSVQNTGELFF. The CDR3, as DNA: TGTGCCAGCAGCGTACAGAACACCGGGGAGCTGTTTTTT. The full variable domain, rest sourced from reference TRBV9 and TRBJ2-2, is DSGVTQTPKHLITATGQRVTLRCSPRSGDLSVYWYQQSLDQGLQFLIQYYNGEERAKGNILERFSAQQFPDLHSELNLSSLELGDSALYFCASSVQNTGELFFGEGSRLTVL.

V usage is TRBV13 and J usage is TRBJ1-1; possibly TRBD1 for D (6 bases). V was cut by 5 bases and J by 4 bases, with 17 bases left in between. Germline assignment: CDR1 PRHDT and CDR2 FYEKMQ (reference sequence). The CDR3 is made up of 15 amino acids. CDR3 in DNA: TGTGCCAGCAGCGGATCCCAGGGGATCGTCACTGAAGCTTTCTTT. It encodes CASSGSQGIVTEAFF.

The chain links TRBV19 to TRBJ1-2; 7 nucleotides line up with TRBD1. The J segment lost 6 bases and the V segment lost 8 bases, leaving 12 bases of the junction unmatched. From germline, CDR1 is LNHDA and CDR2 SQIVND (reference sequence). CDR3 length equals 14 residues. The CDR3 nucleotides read TGTGCCAGTGGCCTTTTGTCAGGGGGTGATGGCTACACCTTC. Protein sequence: CASGLLSGGDGYTF.

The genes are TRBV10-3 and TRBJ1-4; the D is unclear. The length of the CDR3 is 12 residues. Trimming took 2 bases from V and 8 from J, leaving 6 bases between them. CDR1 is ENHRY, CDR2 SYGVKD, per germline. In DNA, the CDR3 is TGTGCCATCAGTGAGGGAGTAGAAAAACTGTTTTTT. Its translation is CAISEGVEKLFF.

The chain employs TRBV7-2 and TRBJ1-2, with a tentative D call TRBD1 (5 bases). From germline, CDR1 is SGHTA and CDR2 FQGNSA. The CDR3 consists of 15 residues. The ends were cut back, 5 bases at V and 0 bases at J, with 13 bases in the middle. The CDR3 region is CASSPVGGTNYGYTF. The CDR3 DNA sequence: TGTGCCAGCAGCCCCGTGGGGGGAACTAACTATGGCTACACCTTC.

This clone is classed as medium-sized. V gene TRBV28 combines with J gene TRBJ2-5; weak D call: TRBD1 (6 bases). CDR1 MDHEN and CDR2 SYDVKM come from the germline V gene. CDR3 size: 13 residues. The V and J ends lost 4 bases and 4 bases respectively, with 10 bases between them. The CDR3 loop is CASSSGVTETQYF. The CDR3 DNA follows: TGTGCCAGCAGTTCAGGGGTGACAGAGACCCAGTACTTC.

CDR3 nucleotides: TGTGCCAGTAGTCCCGAGGGGACTAGCTCCTACGAGCAGTACTTC. Amino acids: CASSPEGTSSYEQYF. The chain joins TRBV19 to TRBJ2-7; 8 bases are a match to TRBD2. The V segment lost 5 bases and the J segment 0 bases; nucleotides outside the gene matches: 6. The germline V gene encodes CDR1 LNHDA and CDR2 SQIVND (reference sequence). CDR3 length equals 15 residues.

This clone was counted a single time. The CDR3 nucleotides read TGCGCCAGCAGAGGACTGGGAGATACGCAGTATTTT. Translation gives CASRGLGDTQYF. The chain couples TRBV10-1 to TRBJ2-3, with a possible D match to TRBD2 (5 bases). From germline, CDR1 is WNHNN and CDR2 SYGVQD (reference sequence). V lost 6 bases, J lost 5 bases, and 9 bases lay in between. The CDR3 is made up of 12 amino acids.

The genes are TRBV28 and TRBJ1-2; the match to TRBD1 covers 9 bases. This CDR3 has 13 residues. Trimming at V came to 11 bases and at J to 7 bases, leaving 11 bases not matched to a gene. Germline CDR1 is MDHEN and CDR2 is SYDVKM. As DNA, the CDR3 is TGTGCCGGCCGAGAACAGGGGGCGTTTGGCTACACCTTC. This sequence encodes CAGREQGAFGYTF.

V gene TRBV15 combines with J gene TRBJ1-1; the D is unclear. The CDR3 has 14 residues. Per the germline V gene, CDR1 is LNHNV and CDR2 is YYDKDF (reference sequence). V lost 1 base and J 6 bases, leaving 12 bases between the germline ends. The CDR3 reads CATSRVVLGPEAFF. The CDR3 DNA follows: TGTGCCACCAGCAGAGTGGTATTGGGCCCTGAAGCTTTCTTT. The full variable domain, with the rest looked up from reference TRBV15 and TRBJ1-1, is DAMVIQNPRYQVTQFGKPVTLSCSQTLNHNVMYWYQQKSSQAPKLLFHYYDKDFNNEADTPDNFQSRRPNTSFCFLDIRSPGLGDTAMYLCATSRVVLGPEAFFGQGTRLTVV.

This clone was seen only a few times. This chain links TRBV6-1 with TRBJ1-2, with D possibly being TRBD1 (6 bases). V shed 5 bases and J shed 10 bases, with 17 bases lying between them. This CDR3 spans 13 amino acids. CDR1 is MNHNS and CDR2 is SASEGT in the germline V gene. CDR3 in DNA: TGTGCCAGCAGTCAGGGGAGGGTTGGCGCCTACACCTTC. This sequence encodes CASSQGRVGAYTF.

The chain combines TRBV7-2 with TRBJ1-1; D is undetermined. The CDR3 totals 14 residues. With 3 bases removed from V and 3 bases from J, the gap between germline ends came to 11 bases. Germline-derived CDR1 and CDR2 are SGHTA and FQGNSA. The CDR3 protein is CASSFNQWYTEAFF. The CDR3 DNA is TGTGCCAGCAGCTTTAATCAGTGGTACACTGAAGCTTTCTTT.

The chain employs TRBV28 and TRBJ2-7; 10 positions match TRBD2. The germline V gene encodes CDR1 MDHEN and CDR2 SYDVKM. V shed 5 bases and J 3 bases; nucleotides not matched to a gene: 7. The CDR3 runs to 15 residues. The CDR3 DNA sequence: TGTGCCAGCAGTAAGTTCCTAGCGGGAGTCTACGAGCAGTACTTC. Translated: CASSKFLAGVYEQYF.

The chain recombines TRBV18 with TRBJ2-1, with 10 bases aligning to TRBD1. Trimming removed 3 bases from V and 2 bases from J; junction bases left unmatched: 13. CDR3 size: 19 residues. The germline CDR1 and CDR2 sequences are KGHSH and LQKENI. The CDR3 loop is CASSPGQGLASGPYNEQFF. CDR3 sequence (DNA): TGTGCCAGCTCACCGGGACAGGGGTTGGCTAGCGGCCCCTACAATGAGCAGTTCTTC.

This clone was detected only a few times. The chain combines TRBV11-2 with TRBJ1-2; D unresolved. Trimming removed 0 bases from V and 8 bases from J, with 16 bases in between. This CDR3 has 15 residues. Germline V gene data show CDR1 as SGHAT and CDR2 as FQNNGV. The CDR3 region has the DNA TGTGCCAGCAGCTTAGAACCCTCAGGTTCCAGCGGCTACACCTTC. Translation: CASSLEPSGSSGYTF. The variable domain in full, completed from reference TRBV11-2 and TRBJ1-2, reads EAGVAQSPRYKIIEKRQSVAFWCNPISGHATLYWYQQILGQGPKLLIQFQNNGVVDDSQLPKDRFSAERLKGVDSTLKIQPAKLEDSAVYLCASSLEPSGSSGYTFGSGTRLTVV.

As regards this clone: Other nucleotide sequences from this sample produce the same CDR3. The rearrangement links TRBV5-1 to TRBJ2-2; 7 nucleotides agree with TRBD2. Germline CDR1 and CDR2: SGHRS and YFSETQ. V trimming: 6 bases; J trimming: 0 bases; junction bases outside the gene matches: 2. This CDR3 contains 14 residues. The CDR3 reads CASTGTTNTGELFF. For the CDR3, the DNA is TGCGCCAGCACCGGGACTACGAACACCGGGGAGCTGTTTTTT. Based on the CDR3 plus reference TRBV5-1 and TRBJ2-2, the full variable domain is KAGVTQTPRYLIKTRGQQVTLSCSPISGHRSVSWYQQTPGQGLQFLFEYFSETQRNKGNFPGRFSGRQFSNSRSEMNVSTLELGDSALYLCASTGTTNTGELFFGEGSRLTVL.

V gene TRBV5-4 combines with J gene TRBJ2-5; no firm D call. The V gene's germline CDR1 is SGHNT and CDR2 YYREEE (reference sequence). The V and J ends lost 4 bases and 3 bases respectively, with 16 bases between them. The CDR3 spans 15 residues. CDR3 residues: CASSHSPQSEETQYF. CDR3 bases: TGTGCCAGCAGCCATTCCCCACAGTCGGAAGAGACCCAGTACTTC.

CDR3 sequence (DNA): TGTGCCAGCAGTCCCCGAGACAGGGGCACCGAGCAGTACTTC. Translation: CASSPRDRGTEQYF. The chain employs TRBV27 and TRBJ2-7; the match to TRBD1 covers 8 bases. Germline V gives CDR1 MNHEY, CDR2 SMNVEV (reference sequence). The CDR3 is 14 amino acids. V was pared by 5 bases and J by 6 bases, with 9 bases of the junction left unmatched.

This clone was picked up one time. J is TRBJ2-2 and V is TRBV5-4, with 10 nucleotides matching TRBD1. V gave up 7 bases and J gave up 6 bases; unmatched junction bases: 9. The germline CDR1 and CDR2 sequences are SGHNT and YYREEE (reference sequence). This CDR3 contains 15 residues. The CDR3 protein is CASQPTGGNPGELFF. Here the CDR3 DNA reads TGTGCCAGCCAACCGACAGGGGGCAATCCCGGGGAGCTGTTTTTT.

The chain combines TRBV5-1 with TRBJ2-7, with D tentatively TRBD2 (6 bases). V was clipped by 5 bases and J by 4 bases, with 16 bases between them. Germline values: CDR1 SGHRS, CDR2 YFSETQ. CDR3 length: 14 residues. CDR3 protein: CASSLTGARYEQYF. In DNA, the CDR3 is TGCGCCAGCAGTCTAACGGGAGCTCGGTACGAGCAGTACTTC.

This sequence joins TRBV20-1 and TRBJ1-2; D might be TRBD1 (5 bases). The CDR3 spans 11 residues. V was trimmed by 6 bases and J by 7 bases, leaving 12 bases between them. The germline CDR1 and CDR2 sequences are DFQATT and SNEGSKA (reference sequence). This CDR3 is CSAINRRGYTF. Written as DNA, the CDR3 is TGCAGTGCCATCAACAGGCGTGGCTACACCTTC.